This T cell receptor (beta chain) was found in a study of monozygotic twins with inflammatory bowel disease. Findings of the study overall: People with IBD had fewer clonotypes in common with others than healthy twins did, especially with disease activity.

Collection of a roughly 2.5 ml blood sample took place per donor. TCRdb re-called the 5' RACE reads and catalogs CDR3 proteins one per entry, DNA excluded. The table for this sample gives about 420,000 distinct CDR3 sequences. For this clonotype: The target antigen is unknown.

There are 15 residues in the CDR3. Germline V gene lookup returns CDR1 SEHNR and CDR2 FQNEAQ (reference sequence). The sequenced sample was blood. The chain carries TRBV7-9 and TRBJ2-1; checking the TCRdb D call of TRBD1 is not possible without DNA. This clonotype was sampled from a human donor with ulcerative colitis or Crohn's disease, or a healthy co-twin of an affected twin (not recorded which). CDR3 region: CASSGDRRVWDEQFF.